The 10 T cell receptor beta chains given below trace back to one sample, sequenced in a study of human T cells and chemical hapten exposure. TCRdb ran MiXCR on the RACE reads and lists one entry per CDR3 protein. The sample consists of fewer than 85,000 distinct CDR3 sequences, approximately 10% of them appearing once. The sample's time point: patch test 2, 6 weeks after DPC sensitization. Treatment in this sample: therapeutic diphenylcyclopropenone sensitization with weekly scalp DPC. The sample was whole blood, taken in connection with sensitization to the hapten diphenylcyclopropenone (DPC). The receptors were sampled from a woman in her twenties or thirties with alopecia areata. Some clones in this sample may be carry-over from other donors' samples.

This clonotype was found many times. The chain carries TRBV6-2 or TRBV6-3 and TRBJ2-7; 8 nucleotides align to TRBD2. The V segment lost 4 bases and the J segment 0 bases; nucleotides outside the gene matches: 8. From germline, CDR1 is MNHEY and CDR2 SVGEGT. The CDR3 runs to 16 residues. The CDR3 loop reads CASSFTERGYSYEQYF. The CDR3, as DNA: TGTGCCAGCAGTTTTACGGAGCGGGGGTACTCCTACGAGCAGTACTTC.

The chain combines TRBV3-2 with TRBJ2-3; the D call of TRBD1 is as the table states it, not checked on the DNA. TRBV3-2 is termed a pseudogene. The length of the CDR3 is 15 residues. CDR3 region: CASSGDITSTDTQYF. CDR3 nucleotide sequence: TGTGCCAGCAGCGGGGACATTACTAGCACAGATACGCAGTATTTT.

This chain connects TRBV15 to TRBJ2-1; D is unresolved. This CDR3 has 15 amino acids. V lost 0 bases, J lost 2 bases, and 8 bases lay in between. CDR1 is LNHNV, CDR2 YYDKDF, per germline (reference sequence). In DNA, the CDR3 is TGTGCCACCAGCAGAGATTCCCCCCCCTACAATGAGCAGTTCTTC. It yields the protein CATSRDSPPYNEQFF.

This clonotype was seen many times. The chain recombines TRBV11-2 with TRBJ2-7, with 9 bases matching TRBD1. The trim removed 5 bases at V and 6 bases at J, leaving 5 bases unmatched. The CDR3 runs to 13 residues. In germline, CDR1 is SGHAT, CDR2 FQNNGV. CDR3 sequence (DNA): TGTGCCAGCAGCCCACGGGACAGGGTCGAGCAGTACTTC. It encodes CASSPRDRVEQYF. Combining the CDR3 with reference TRBV11-2 and TRBJ2-7 gives the whole variable domain EAGVAQSPRYKIIEKRQSVAFWCNPISGHATLYWYQQILGQGPKLLIQFQNNGVVDDSQLPKDRFSAERLKGVDSTLKIQPAKLEDSAVYLCASSPRDRVEQYFGPGTRLTVT.

There are many counts of this clonotype. The V and J genes are TRBV6-6 and TRBJ2-1; 11 nucleotides align to TRBD2. With V trimmed by 6 bases and J by 8 bases, 6 bases remained unmatched. This CDR3 has 14 residues. The germline gives CDR1 MNHNY, CDR2 SVGAGI (reference sequence). CDR3 amino acids: CASRLTSGGDEQFF. The CDR3 bases are TGTGCCAGCAGACTCACTAGCGGGGGCGATGAGCAGTTCTTC.

Ten or more counts support this clonotype. The rearrangement joins TRBV18 to TRBJ1-1, with D tentatively TRBD1 (6 bases). The germline gives CDR1 KGHSH, CDR2 LQKENI. The V and J ends lost 6 bases and 5 bases respectively, with 28 bases between them. The CDR3 is made up of 18 amino acids. This chain's CDR3 is CASSASRGAGMLRTEAFF. CDR3 DNA: TGTGCCAGCTCCGCTAGTCGGGGGGCAGGTATGTTAAGGACTGAAGCTTTCTTT. The full variable domain, in which reference TRBV18 and TRBJ1-1 provide the parts outside the CDR3, is NAGVMQNPRHLVRRRGQEARLRCSPMKGHSHVYWYRQLPEEGLKFMVYLQKENIIDESGMPKERFSAEFPKEGPSILRIQQVVRGDSAAYFCASSASRGAGMLRTEAFFGQGTRLTVV.

This clonotype came up many times. The J gene is TRBJ1-6, the V gene TRBV6-5; no definite D call. Trimming shortened V by 8 bases and J by 10 bases, and 12 bases separated the two germline ends. Looked up from germline, CDR1 is MNHEY and CDR2 is SVGAGI. The length of the CDR3 is 12 residues. This CDR3 reads CASGESYSPLHF. In DNA form, the CDR3 reads TGTGCCAGCGGCGAGAGCTACTCACCCCTCCACTTT.

This clonotype was recorded a few times. This chain's CDR3 is CASSSREGTNTGELFF. The CDR3 DNA is TGTGCCAGCAGCTCCCGGGAGGGTACGAACACCGGGGAGCTGTTTTTT. This chain joins TRBV7-9 and TRBJ2-2; TRBD2 matches at 8 bases. The CDR3 runs to 16 residues. The germline CDR1 and CDR2 sequences are SEHNR and FQNEAQ (reference sequence). V was pared by 4 bases and J by 0 bases, with 4 bases of the junction left unmatched.

There are many counts of this clonotype. The chain recombines TRBV4-2 with TRBJ2-5, with 8 bases fitting TRBD1. This CDR3 has 15 residues. Germline V lookup: CDR1 LGHNA, CDR2 YNFKEQ. With 5 bases clipped from V and 5 bases from J, the junction kept 10 bases outside the gene matches. This chain's CDR3 is CASSTRTGIGETQYF. The CDR3 DNA reads as TGTGCCAGCAGCACTCGGACAGGGATTGGTGAGACCCAGTACTTC.

This clonotype was seen a handful of times. The chain carries TRBV20-1 and TRBJ1-4; 8 bases map to TRBD1. The CDR3 is made up of 14 amino acids. Germline V CDR1 and CDR2: DFQATT, SNEGSKA (reference sequence). J gave up 2 bases and V 2 bases, and 1 base lay outside the gene matches. CDR3 nucleotides: TGCAGTGCTAGAACAGGGGGGACTAATGAAAAACTGTTTTTT. Protein: CSARTGGTNEKLFF.